The entry below gives a single T cell receptor (beta chain) sequence along with its context. Its antigen is still unknown. The sample comes from a study of cytomegalovirus exposure and HLA in healthy donors. Findings of the study overall: Later analysis suggested links between common viral pathogens and several top significant clusters.

In the PCR, 60 Vbeta and 13 Jbeta primers were used. Produced via immunoSEQ multiplex PCR; TCRdb's table is partial and in-frame only. The sample has roughly 250,000 clones; about four fifths are singletons. The CDR3 extends over 18 amino acids. V lost 6 bases and J 4 bases, leaving 28 bases between the germline ends. Germline lookup yields CDR1 MDHEN and CDR2 SYDVKM. This sequence joins TRBV28 and TRBJ2-7; possible D gene TRBD1, 6 bases. The sequence was collected from a woman between 40 and 50 years old in good health and CMV-seropositive. The source material was PBMCs. The CDR3 DNA reads TGTGCCAGCAGATCCTCCCCTACGGGCAGGGGAGATGGATACGAGCAGTACTTC. Amino acids: CASRSSPTGRGDGYEQYF.